This T cell receptor beta chain was sequenced for a study of blood T cells in healthy people across ages. Concerning this clonotype itself: Its antigen is as yet unknown.

PBMCs numbering at least 6.5 million were isolated per sample. After removal of 2 bases from V and 0 bases from J, the junction contained 5 bases not matched to a gene. This CDR3 has 17 residues. Germline V gene sequence: CDR1 SGHRS, CDR2 YFSETQ. A second PCR of about 7 to 12 cycles used a sample-barcoded 5' primer and a J-beta primer mix. One entry per CDR3 protein, called by TCRdb with MiXCR from the 5' RACE reads. The sample has 800,000 or so distinct CDR3 sequences; around 68% are singletons. General observations from the study: As age increased, TCR beta diversity per million T cells fell in a roughly linear fashion.

The sample comprised blood. This TCR was recovered from a man in his thirties or forties in good health. This chain joins TRBV5-1 and TRBJ2-6, with TRBD2 matching over 7 bases. The CDR3 here is CASSFPGLSSGANVLTF. The CDR3 coding sequence is TGCGCCAGCAGCTTTCCGGGACTAAGCTCTGGGGCCAACGTCCTGACTTTC.